Listed here is a single T cell receptor (beta chain). Its antigen is not known. Mismatch with germline at one junction end may stem from a read error. PCR involved 60 Vbeta and 13 Jbeta primers. TCRdb's table, derived via immunoSEQ multiplex PCR, lists solely in-frame clones and lacks some. The sample comprises about 270,000 clones, roughly 88% of which are singletons, and around 4% rests with the top ten. Germline V lookup: CDR1 SGHRS, CDR2 YFSETQ. This CDR3 comprises 16 residues. This entry is derived from a study of cytomegalovirus exposure and HLA in healthy donors. Study-level results: The authors later linked a missense DCLRE1C variant to TCR beta V- and J-gene trimming. In a later analysis, CMV-associated beta chains were mostly HLA-associated, it appeared.

Source material: PBMCs. The chain combines TRBV5-1 with TRBJ2-2, with a weak D call TRBD1 (6 bases). This clonotype was sampled from a man between 35 and 55 years old in good health and CMV-seropositive. The CDR3 protein is CASSLGNVGDTGELFF. The CDR3, as DNA: TGCGCCAGCAGCTTGGGAAACGTAGGGGACACCGGAGAGCTGTTTTTT.